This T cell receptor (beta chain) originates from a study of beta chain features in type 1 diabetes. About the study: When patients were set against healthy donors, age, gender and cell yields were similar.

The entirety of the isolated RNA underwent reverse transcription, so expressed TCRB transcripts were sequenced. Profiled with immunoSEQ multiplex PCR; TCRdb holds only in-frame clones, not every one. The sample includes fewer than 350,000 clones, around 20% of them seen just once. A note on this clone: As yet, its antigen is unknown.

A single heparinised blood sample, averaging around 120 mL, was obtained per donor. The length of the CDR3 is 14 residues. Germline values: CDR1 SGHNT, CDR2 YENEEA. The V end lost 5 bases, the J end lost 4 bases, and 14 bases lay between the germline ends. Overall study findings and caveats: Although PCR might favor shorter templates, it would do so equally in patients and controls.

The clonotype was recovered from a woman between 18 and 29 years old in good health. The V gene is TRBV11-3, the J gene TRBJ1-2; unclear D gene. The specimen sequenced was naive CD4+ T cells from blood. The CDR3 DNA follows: TGTGCCAGCAGCCTTACGGGGAACTCCTATGGCTACACCTTC. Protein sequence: CASSLTGNSYGYTF.